The 32 T cell receptor beta chains reported below all come from one sample, sequenced in a study of blood T cell repertoires in COVID-19. Sequencing was performed with immunoSEQ multiplex PCR; in TCRdb, only in-frame clones are kept and a portion is missing. The sample shows roughly 220,000 clones, 80% to 90% of them seen only once. Sequencing input: PBMCs or T cells enriched from blood (not recorded which). All receptors derive from a woman aged 18-29 years in a cohort exposed to, infected with or recovered from COVID-19 (not recorded which).

The J gene is TRBJ2-3, the V gene TRBV5-4, with 12 nucleotides matching TRBD2. CDR1 is SGHNT and CDR2 is YYREEE in the germline V gene (reference sequence). This CDR3 is built from 16 residues. The V segment lost 2 bases and the J segment 5 bases; nucleotides outside the gene matches: 6. CDR3 sequence reads: CASSFRLAGAIDTQYF. Here the CDR3 DNA reads TGTGCCAGCAGCTTCCGACTAGCGGGAGCCATAGATACGCAGTATTTT.

The chain links TRBV5-1 to TRBJ2-5, with TRBD2 matching 9 bases. CDR3 length: 16 residues. V lost 4 bases to trimming and J lost 2 bases; unmatched junction nucleotides: 9. Germline CDR1 and CDR2: SGHRS and YFSETQ. The CDR3 reads CASSQAGTSSQETQYF. In DNA, the CDR3 is TGCGCCAGCAGCCAGGCCGGGACTAGCAGTCAAGAGACCCAGTACTTC.

A few counts support this clone. The rearrangement uses TRBV6-5 and TRBJ1-1, with TRBD1 as a possible D gene (6 bases). The V end was cut by 7 bases, the J end by 11 bases, with 20 bases between. The V gene's germline CDR1 is MNHEY and CDR2 SVGAGI. The CDR3 is 13 amino acids. For the CDR3, the DNA is TGTGCCAGCAATCAACAACAGGGTCTCGAGGCTTTCTTT. Protein sequence: CASNQQQGLEAFF.

V is TRBV4-1 and J is TRBJ2-7; TRBD1 matches 10 bases. Germline assignment: CDR1 MGHRA and CDR2 YSYEKL. V lost 1 base to trimming and J lost 5 bases; unmatched junction nucleotides: 14. The CDR3 consists of 18 residues. For the CDR3, the DNA is TGCGCCAGCAGCCAAGTCCAAACCGGGACAGGGGATCTCCACGAGCAGTACTTC. It specifies CASSQVQTGTGDLHEQYF.

CDR3 region: CASSLWGTEANEYGYTF. The CDR3 nucleotides are TGTGCCAGCAGCTTGTGGGGAACGGAGGCCAATGAGTATGGCTACACCTTC. The V gene is TRBV5-4, the J gene TRBJ1-2; D gene uncertain. The V and J ends lost 1 base and 5 bases respectively, with 21 bases between them. CDR3 length: 17 amino acids. CDR1 is SGHNT and CDR2 is YYREEE in the germline V gene (reference sequence).

The V gene is TRBV2, the J gene TRBJ1-6; 8 bases map to TRBD1. Trimming took 5 bases from V and 5 from J; bases not matched to a gene: 5. Germline V gives CDR1 SNHLY, CDR2 FYNNEI. The CDR3 sequence is 15 residues long. DNA of the CDR3: TGTGCCAGCAGTATGGACAGGGCCGATAATTCACCCCTCCACTTT. Translated: CASSMDRADNSPLHF.

The V gene is TRBV10-1, the J gene TRBJ1-1, with D possibly matching TRBD1 (5 bases). The CDR3 consists of 14 residues. Germline-derived CDR1 and CDR2 are WNHNN and SYGVQD (reference sequence). V gave up 5 bases and J gave up 4 bases, with 14 bases separating them. The CDR3 spells CASSQDSPVTEAFF. DNA of the CDR3: TGCGCCAGCAGTCAAGACAGTCCGGTCACTGAAGCTTTCTTT.

This sequence joins TRBV7-7 and TRBJ2-5, with a weak D call TRBD2 (5 bases). This CDR3 has 14 amino acids. Germline assignment: CDR1 SSHAT and CDR2 FNYEAQ (reference sequence). The V gene lost 3 bases and the J gene lost 4 bases, with 12 bases spanning the gap. The CDR3 sequence: CASSLETSGETQYF. The CDR3 DNA reads as TGTGCCAGCAGCTTGGAGACGAGCGGAGAGACCCAGTACTTC.

The V call is TRBV9, the J call TRBJ2-3; 8 positions match TRBD1. Germline V CDR1 and CDR2: SGDLS, YYNGEE. The CDR3 covers 14 residues. J lost 4 bases, V lost 6 bases, and 7 bases had no gene match. The CDR3 bases are TGTGCCAGCAAGGGTACAGGGGGAGCAGATACGCAGTATTTT. It translates to CASKGTGGADTQYF.

The chain recombines TRBV7-3 with TRBJ2-2; D possibly corresponds to TRBD2 (6 bases). Deletions cut 8 bases from V and 6 bases from J, with 13 bases between. Looked up from germline, CDR1 is SGHTA and CDR2 is FQGTGA. The CDR3 spans 13 residues. CDR3 sequence (DNA): TGTGCCAGCCGGCGGGATGTCGCCGGGGAGCTGTTTTTT. Its translation is CASRRDVAGELFF.

This chain uses TRBV4-2 with TRBJ1-5; 9 bases agree with TRBD1. Looked up from germline, CDR1 is LGHNA and CDR2 is YNFKEQ. V shed 1 base and J 7 bases; nucleotides not matched to a gene: 5. The CDR3 consists of 15 residues. CDR3 region: CASSQGDREEQPQHF. The CDR3 bases are TGTGCCAGCAGCCAAGGGGACAGGGAGGAGCAGCCCCAGCATTTT.

This clone was seen just once. This sequence joins TRBV30 and TRBJ2-5, with D unresolved. Trimming left V 2 bases short and J 5 bases short, with 3 bases between. Germline-derived CDR1 and CDR2 are GTSNPN and SVGIG (reference sequence). The CDR3 runs to 10 residues. This chain's CDR3 is CAWSSETQYF. The CDR3 DNA follows: TGTGCCTGGAGTTCGGAGACCCAGTACTTC.

The rearrangement joins TRBV5-5 to TRBJ1-3; D ambiguous. The length of the CDR3 is 14 residues. The V end was cut by 0 bases, the J end by 4 bases, with 8 bases between. The germline V gene has CDR1 SGHKS and CDR2 YYEKEE (reference sequence). In DNA, the CDR3 is TGTGCCAGCAGCTTGGGAGGCTTAGGAAACACCATATATTTT. It translates to CASSLGGLGNTIYF.

The V gene is TRBV9, the J gene TRBJ1-2, with D possibly matching TRBD1 (5 bases). The V gene's germline CDR1 is SGDLS and CDR2 YYNGEE. The CDR3 consists of 14 residues. Trimming pared 0 bases from V and 4 bases from J, leaving 10 bases between. This CDR3 reads CASSVDRGPYGYTF. The CDR3 coding sequence is TGTGCCAGCAGCGTAGATAGGGGCCCCTATGGCTACACCTTC.

This chain joins TRBV7-8 and TRBJ1-2; a weak D match, TRBD1 (5 bases). CDR3 length: 14 amino acids. Germline V gene data show CDR1 as SGHVS and CDR2 as FQNEAQ. V lost 5 bases, J lost 8 bases, and 18 bases lay in between. Written as DNA, the CDR3 is TGTGCCAGCAGCACTGACCCCGGGGGAACGGGCTACACCTTC. Its translation is CASSTDPGGTGYTF.

The chain has TRBV21-1 and TRBJ2-7; TRBD2 reflects the table's D call only, with no check against the DNA. TRBV21-1 is flagged as a pseudogene. This CDR3 has 18 amino acids. The CDR3 nucleotides read TGTGCCAGCAGCCCCCAAAGGTTAGCGGGTGGCCTACTCTACGAGCAGTACTTC. As protein: CASSPQRLAGGLLYEQYF.

This rearrangement joins TRBV3-1 (or the pseudogene TRBV3-2) to TRBJ2-2; 10 nucleotides align to TRBD2. This CDR3 spans 17 amino acids. V was clipped by 1 base and J by 1 base; unmatched bases: 3. The germline CDR1 and CDR2 sequences are LGHDT and YNNKEL (reference sequence). The CDR3 here is CASSQVSGGWNTGELFF. In nucleotides, the CDR3 is TGTGCCAGCAGCCAAGTTAGCGGGGGGTGGAACACCGGGGAGCTGTTTTTT.

The chain joins TRBV11-3 to TRBJ2-5; D is unresolved. The V end lost 5 bases, the J end lost 2 bases, and 15 bases lay between the germline ends. The CDR3 runs 15 residues. Germline V lookup: CDR1 SGHNT, CDR2 YENEEA. The CDR3 DNA follows: TGTGCCAGCAGCCCCCGTGAAACTCTTCAAGAGACCCAGTACTTC. As protein: CASSPRETLQETQYF.

The V call is TRBV27, the J call TRBJ1-4, with TRBD1 matching over 7 bases. CDR1 is MNHEY and CDR2 is SMNVEV in the germline V gene (reference sequence). The CDR3 extends over 15 amino acids. V was pared by 3 bases and J by 8 bases, with 9 bases of the junction left unmatched. CDR3 residues: CASSFVRTGDEKLFF. CDR3 nucleotide sequence: TGTGCCAGCAGTTTCGTCCGGACAGGAGACGAAAAACTGTTTTTT.

The V gene is TRBV19, the J gene TRBJ1-5; D perhaps matches TRBD1 (5 bases). Germline values: CDR1 LNHDA, CDR2 SQIVND (reference sequence). CDR3 length equals 14 residues. The germline V and J ends were trimmed by 7 bases and 2 bases, with 12 bases remaining between them. CDR3 sequence (DNA): TGTGCCAGTACGAGGGGAGGCGGCAATCAGCCCCAGCATTTT. Amino acid sequence: CASTRGGGNQPQHF. Drawing the rest from reference TRBV19 and TRBJ1-5, the complete variable domain is DGGITQSPKYLFRKEGQNVTLSCEQNLNHDAMYWYRQDPGQGLRLIYYSQIVNDFQKGDIAEGYSVSREKKESFPLTVTSAQKNPTAFYLCASTRGGGNQPQHFGDGTRLSIL.

The gene calls are TRBV27 and TRBJ2-3; 9 nucleotides align to TRBD1. The CDR3 consists of 14 residues. Trimming at V came to 1 base and at J to 4 bases, leaving 0 bases not matched to a gene. Looked up from germline, CDR1 is MNHEY and CDR2 is SMNVEV (reference sequence). This CDR3 is CASSLWDRADTQYF. Written as DNA, the CDR3 is TGTGCCAGCAGTTTATGGGACAGGGCAGATACGCAGTATTTT.

This chain joins TRBV18 and TRBJ2-2, with 9 bases aligning to TRBD1. Germline V gives CDR1 KGHSH, CDR2 LQKENI. Losses at the gene ends were 3 bases for V and 2 bases for J; bases not matched to a gene: 4. The CDR3 has 16 amino acids. The CDR3 reads CASSPQQGANTGELFF. Here the CDR3 DNA reads TGTGCCAGCTCACCTCAACAGGGGGCCAACACCGGGGAGCTGTTTTTT.

V gene TRBV27 combines with J gene TRBJ2-1, with D hard to call. Trimming pared 6 bases from V and 4 bases from J, leaving 7 bases between. In germline, CDR1 is MNHEY, CDR2 SMNVEV (reference sequence). CDR3 length: 12 amino acids. The CDR3 DNA sequence: TGTGCCAGCAGCAGACTTTACAATGAGCAGTTCTTC. Translating it yields CASSRLYNEQFF.

The chain joins TRBV19 to TRBJ1-1; D unclear. The CDR3 is 14 residues long. With 4 bases removed from V and 4 bases from J, the gap between germline ends came to 13 bases. In germline, CDR1 is LNHDA, CDR2 SQIVND (reference sequence). Here the CDR3 reads CASSKARAGTEAFF. The DNA of the CDR3 is TGTGCCAGTAGTAAGGCCCGGGCGGGCACTGAAGCTTTCTTT.

V and J are TRBV6-5 and TRBJ1-1; a weak D match, TRBD1 (5 bases). This CDR3 contains 14 residues. CDR1 and CDR2 from the germline V gene are MNHEY and SVGAGI. Between the trimmed V and J ends, which lost 7 bases and 0 bases, there was a span of 12 bases. DNA of the CDR3: TGTGCCAGCAAAGCAAGGGGTCTGAACACTGAAGCTTTCTTT. Protein product: CASKARGLNTEAFF.

The rearrangement links TRBV5-1 to TRBJ2-3; D uncertain. The CDR3 is 15 amino acids. Looked up from germline, CDR1 is SGHRS and CDR2 is YFSETQ. Trimming removed 2 bases at V and 0 bases at J, with 10 bases between. In DNA, the CDR3 is TGCGCCAGCAGCTTAGTCTCGACTAGCACAGATACGCAGTATTTT. It codes for CASSLVSTSTDTQYF.

The J gene is TRBJ2-3, the V gene TRBV5-6, with D perhaps TRBD2 (5 bases). V was cut by 6 bases and J by 1 base, with 18 bases left in between. Germline CDR1 reads SGHDT; CDR2 reads YYEEEE. The CDR3 runs to 16 residues. CDR3 region: CASIKYPGTRTDTQYF. The CDR3 DNA is TGTGCCAGCATTAAATACCCGGGAACCCGCACAGATACGCAGTATTTT.

The chain links TRBV27 to TRBJ1-2; 9 positions match TRBD1. Germline CDR1 is MNHEY and CDR2 is SMNVEV (reference sequence). Trimming took 0 bases from V and 8 from J; bases not matched to a gene: 16. The CDR3 is made up of 18 amino acids. CDR3 loop: CASSLSGGQGPLWGGYTF. In DNA form, the CDR3 reads TGTGCCAGCAGTTTATCAGGAGGACAGGGGCCCCTCTGGGGAGGCTACACCTTC.

This chain connects TRBV2 to TRBJ1-5, with D perhaps TRBD1 (6 bases). This CDR3 region has 14 residues. Germline lookup yields CDR1 SNHLY and CDR2 FYNNEI. With 6 bases removed from V and 2 bases from J, the gap between germline ends came to 11 bases. CDR3 sequence (DNA): TGTGCCAGCAGGATCTCAGGGGGCAATCAGCCCCAGCATTTT. Translation gives CASRISGGNQPQHF.

The chain is built from TRBV25-1 and TRBJ2-7, with D possibly being TRBD1 (6 bases). V was clipped by 4 bases and J by 5 bases, with 15 bases between them. The CDR3 covers 14 residues. CDR1 is MGHDK and CDR2 is SYGVNS in the germline V gene. The chain's CDR3 is CASSAWGRGNEQYF. The CDR3 nucleotides are TGTGCCAGCAGTGCATGGGGGCGCGGAAACGAGCAGTACTTC.

CDR3 region: CATSRDHYEQFF. The CDR3 DNA reads as TGTGCCACCAGCAGAGATCACTATGAGCAGTTCTTC. This chain uses TRBV15 with TRBJ2-1; D remains ambiguous. V was clipped by 0 bases and J by 8 bases, with 5 bases between them. Germline CDR1 and CDR2: LNHNV and YYDKDF (reference sequence). This CDR3 has 12 residues.

This chain connects TRBV5-1 to TRBJ2-3; TRBD2 matches 11 bases. Germline V gene lookup returns CDR1 SGHRS and CDR2 YFSETQ. This CDR3 has 16 amino acids. V was pared by 3 bases and J by 2 bases, with 5 bases of the junction left unmatched. The CDR3: CASSSGTSGLTDTQYF. The CDR3 DNA follows: TGCGCCAGCAGCTCGGGGACTAGCGGACTCACAGATACGCAGTATTTT.